This T cell receptor beta chain came from a study of CD8 T cells in ankylosing spondylitis. Germline CDR1 and CDR2: MDHEN and SYDVKM. Trimming took off 3 bases at V and 2 bases at J, with 8 bases between the two ends. The CDR3 sequence is 14 residues long. Libraries of TCR beta came from quantitative 5'-RACE with molecular barcodes. A single record per CDR3 protein comes from TCRdb applying MiXCR to the 5' RACE reads. Of some 140,000 distinct CDR3 sequences listed, roughly 8.4% are singletons. Findings of the study overall: Among TCR beta sequences, a motif of under ten highly homologous variants appeared characteristic of ankylosing spondylitis blood. The study looked at matched synovial fluid samples from ankylosing spondylitis patients. Disease-linked clones were reported to be significantly enriched there.

This clonotype came up many times. Its antigen remains unidentified. This sequence joins TRBV28 and TRBJ1-3; D perhaps matches TRBD1 (5 bases). The specimen sequenced was synovial fluid, either unsorted or a sorted T cell fraction (not recorded which). The sequence came from a male donor with ankylosing spondylitis. CDR3 amino acids: CASSLGGTGNTIYF. The CDR3 DNA reads TGTGCCAGCAGTTTGGGGGGAACTGGAAACACCATATATTTT.